This T cell receptor beta chain was captured in a study of radiation and T cells in renal cell carcinoma. As regards this clone: Its target is unknown.

The time point here: blood 2 weeks post-SBRT. Documented treatment: 15 Gy SBRT to primary tumor, nephrectomy 4 weeks later. Radiation-treated patients gave blood at baseline, week 2 and week 4. General study findings and limits: From baseline, blood top tumor clonotypes peaked at 2 weeks post-radiation. Baseline intratumoral clonotype presence is unknown without pretreatment biopsies.

The method was immunoSEQ multiplex PCR; TCRdb's version includes in-frame clones alone and lacks a portion of them. In the table there are about 130,000 clones, approximately 90% of which are singletons. CDR1 SGHRS and CDR2 YFSETQ come from the germline V gene. V lost 5 bases and J lost 4, with 9 bases in between. CDR3 size: 12 residues. J is TRBJ1-1 and V is TRBV5-1, with a weak D call TRBD1 (5 bases). The receptor was isolated from a woman between 65 and 79 years old with renal cell carcinoma. The specimen was blood, collected from a patient whose treatment included radiotherapy and nephrectomy. CDR3 residues: CASRRDFTEAFF. DNA for the CDR3: TGCGCCAGCAGGCGGGACTTCACTGAAGCTTTCTTT.